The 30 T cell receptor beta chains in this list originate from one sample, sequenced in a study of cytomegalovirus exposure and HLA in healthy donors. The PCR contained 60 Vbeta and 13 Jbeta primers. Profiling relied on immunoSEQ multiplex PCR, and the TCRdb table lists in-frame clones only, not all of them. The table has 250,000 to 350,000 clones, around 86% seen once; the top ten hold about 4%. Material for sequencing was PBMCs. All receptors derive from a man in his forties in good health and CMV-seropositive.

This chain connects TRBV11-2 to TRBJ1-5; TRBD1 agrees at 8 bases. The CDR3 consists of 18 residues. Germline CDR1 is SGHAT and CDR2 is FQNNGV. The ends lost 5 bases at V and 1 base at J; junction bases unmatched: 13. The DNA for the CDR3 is TGTGCCAGCAGCACTGAGGGGCAGGGGGCTTGGAGCAATCAGCCCCAGCATTTT. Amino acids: CASSTEGQGAWSNQPQHF.

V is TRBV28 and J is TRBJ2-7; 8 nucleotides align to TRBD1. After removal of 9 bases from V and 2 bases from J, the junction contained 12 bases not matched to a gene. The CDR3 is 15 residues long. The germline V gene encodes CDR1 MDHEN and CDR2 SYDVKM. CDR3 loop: CASSTRDRTTYEQYF. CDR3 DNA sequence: TGTGCCAGTTCGACCCGGGACAGGACCACCTACGAGCAGTACTTC.

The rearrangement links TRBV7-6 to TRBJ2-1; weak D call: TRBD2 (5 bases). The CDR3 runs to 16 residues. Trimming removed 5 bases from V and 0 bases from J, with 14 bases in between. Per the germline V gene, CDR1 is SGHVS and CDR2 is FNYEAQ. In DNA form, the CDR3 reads TGTGCCAGCAGCCCGGACTCGGCTAGCTCCTACAATGAGCAGTTCTTC. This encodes CASSPDSASSYNEQFF. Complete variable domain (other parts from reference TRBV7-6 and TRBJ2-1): GAGVSQSPRYKVTKRGQDVALRCDPISGHVSLYWYRQALGQGPEFLTYFNYEAQQDKSGLPNDRFSAERPEGSISTLTIQRTEQRDSAMYRCASSPDSASSYNEQFFGPGTRLTVL.

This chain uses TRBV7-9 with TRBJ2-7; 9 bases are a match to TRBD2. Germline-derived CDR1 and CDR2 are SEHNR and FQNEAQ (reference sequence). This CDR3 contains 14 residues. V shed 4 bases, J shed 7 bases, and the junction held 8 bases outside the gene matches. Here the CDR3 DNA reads TGTGCCAGCAGCTCCGGGGCGGGAGGGCGGGAGCAGTACTTC. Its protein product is CASSSGAGGREQYF.

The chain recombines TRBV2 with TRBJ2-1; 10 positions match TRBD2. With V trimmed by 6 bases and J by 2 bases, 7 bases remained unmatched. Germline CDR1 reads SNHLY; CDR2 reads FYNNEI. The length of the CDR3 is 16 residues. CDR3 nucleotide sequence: TGTGCCAGCAGACATGTAGCGGGAGGTCCCTACAATGAGCAGTTCTTC. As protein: CASRHVAGGPYNEQFF.

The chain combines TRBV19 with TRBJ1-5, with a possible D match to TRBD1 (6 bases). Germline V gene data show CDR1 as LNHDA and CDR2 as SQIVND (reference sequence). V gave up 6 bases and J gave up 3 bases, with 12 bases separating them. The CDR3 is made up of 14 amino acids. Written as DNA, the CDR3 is TGTGCCAGTAGCCAGGGACACTTCAATCAGCCCCAGCATTTT. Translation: CASSQGHFNQPQHF. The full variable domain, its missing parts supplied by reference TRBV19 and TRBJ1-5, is DGGITQSPKYLFRKEGQNVTLSCEQNLNHDAMYWYRQDPGQGLRLIYYSQIVNDFQKGDIAEGYSVSREKKESFPLTVTSAQKNPTAFYLCASSQGHFNQPQHFGDGTRLSIL.

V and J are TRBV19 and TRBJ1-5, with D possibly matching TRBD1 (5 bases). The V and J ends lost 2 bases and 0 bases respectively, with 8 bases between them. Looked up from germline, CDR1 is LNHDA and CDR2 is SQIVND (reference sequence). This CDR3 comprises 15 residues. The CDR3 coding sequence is TGTGCCAGTAGTATACAGGGATATAGCAATCAGCCCCAGCATTTT. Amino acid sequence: CASSIQGYSNQPQHF. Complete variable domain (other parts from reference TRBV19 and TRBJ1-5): DGGITQSPKYLFRKEGQNVTLSCEQNLNHDAMYWYRQDPGQGLRLIYYSQIVNDFQKGDIAEGYSVSREKKESFPLTVTSAQKNPTAFYLCASSIQGYSNQPQHFGDGTRLSIL.

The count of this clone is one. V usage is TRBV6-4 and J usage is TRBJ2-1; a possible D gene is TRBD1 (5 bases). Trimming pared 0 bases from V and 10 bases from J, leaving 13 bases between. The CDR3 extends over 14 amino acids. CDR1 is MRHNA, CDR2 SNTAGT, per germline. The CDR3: CASSDSIGAGEQFF. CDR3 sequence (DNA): TGTGCCAGCAGTGACTCGATAGGGGCAGGGGAGCAGTTCTTC.

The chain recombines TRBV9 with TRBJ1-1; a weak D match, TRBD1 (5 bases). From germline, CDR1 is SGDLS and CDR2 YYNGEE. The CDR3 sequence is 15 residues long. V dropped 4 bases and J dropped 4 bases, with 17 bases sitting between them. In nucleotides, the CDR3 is TGTGCCAGCAGCCCCCACGGGGGGGTGAGCACTGAAGCTTTCTTT. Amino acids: CASSPHGGVSTEAFF.

DNA for the CDR3: TGTGCCAGCAGTTCCAGCGGACAGGGAGGCGGGGAGCTGTTTTTT. Protein: CASSSSGQGGGELFF. The chain links TRBV27 to TRBJ2-2, with 8 bases aligning to TRBD1. Germline V lookup: CDR1 MNHEY, CDR2 SMNVEV (reference sequence). V gave up 4 bases and J gave up 7 bases; unmatched junction bases: 8. The CDR3 is 15 amino acids.

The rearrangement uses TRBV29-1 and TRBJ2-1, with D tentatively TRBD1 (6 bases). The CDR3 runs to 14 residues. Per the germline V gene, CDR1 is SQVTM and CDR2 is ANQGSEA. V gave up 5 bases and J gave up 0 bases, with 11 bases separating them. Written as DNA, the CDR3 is TGCAGCGTTCTGGGGGCAAGCTCCTACAATGAGCAGTTCTTC. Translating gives CSVLGASSYNEQFF.

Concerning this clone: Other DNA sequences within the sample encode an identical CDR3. The CDR3 region is CASSDRGLSGNTIYF. The CDR3 DNA sequence: TGTGCCAGCAGTGATCGAGGACTCTCTGGAAACACCATATATTTT. J is TRBJ1-3 and V is TRBV2; unclear D gene. Trimming removed 3 bases at V and 0 bases at J, with 9 bases between. The CDR3 runs to 15 residues. Germline V CDR1 and CDR2: SNHLY, FYNNEI. The variable domain in full, completed from reference TRBV2 and TRBJ1-3, reads EPEVTQTPSHQVTQMGQEVILRCVPISNHLYFYWYRQILGQKVEFLVSFYNNEISEKSEIFDDQFSVERPDGSNFTLKIRSTKLEDSAMYFCASSDRGLSGNTIYFGEGSWLTVV.

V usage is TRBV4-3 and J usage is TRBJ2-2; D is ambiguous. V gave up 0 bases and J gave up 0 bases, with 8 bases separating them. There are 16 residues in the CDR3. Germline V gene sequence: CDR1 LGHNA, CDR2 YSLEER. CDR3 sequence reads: CASSQELRSNTGELFF. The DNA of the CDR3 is TGCGCCAGCAGCCAAGAGCTACGCTCGAACACCGGGGAGCTGTTTTTT.

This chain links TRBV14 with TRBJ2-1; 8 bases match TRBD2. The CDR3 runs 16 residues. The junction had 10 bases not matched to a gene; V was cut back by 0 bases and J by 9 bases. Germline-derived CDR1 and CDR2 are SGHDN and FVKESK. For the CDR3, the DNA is TGTGCCAGCAGCCAAGAAGTAAGACTAGCGAGGGGTGAGCAGTTCTTC. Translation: CASSQEVRLARGEQFF.

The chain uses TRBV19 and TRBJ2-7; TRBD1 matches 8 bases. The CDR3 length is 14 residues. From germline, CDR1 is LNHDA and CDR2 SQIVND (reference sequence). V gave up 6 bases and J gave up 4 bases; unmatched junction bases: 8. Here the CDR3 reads CASSQQGGYYEQYF. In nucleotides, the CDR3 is TGTGCCAGTAGCCAACAGGGGGGCTATTACGAGCAGTACTTC.

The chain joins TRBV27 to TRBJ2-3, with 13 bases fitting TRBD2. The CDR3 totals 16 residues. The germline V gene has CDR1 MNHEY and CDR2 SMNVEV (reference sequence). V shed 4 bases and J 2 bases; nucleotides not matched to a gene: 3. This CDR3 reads CASSSGLAGPTDTQYF. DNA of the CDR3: TGTGCCAGCAGTTCGGGACTAGCGGGACCCACAGATACGCAGTATTTT.

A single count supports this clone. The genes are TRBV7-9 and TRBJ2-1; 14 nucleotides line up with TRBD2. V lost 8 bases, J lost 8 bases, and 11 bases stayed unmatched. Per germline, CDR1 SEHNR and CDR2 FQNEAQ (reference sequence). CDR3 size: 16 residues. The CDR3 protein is CASAPEGTSGSHEQFF. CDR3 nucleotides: TGTGCCAGCGCACCTGAAGGGACTAGCGGGAGTCATGAGCAGTTCTTC.

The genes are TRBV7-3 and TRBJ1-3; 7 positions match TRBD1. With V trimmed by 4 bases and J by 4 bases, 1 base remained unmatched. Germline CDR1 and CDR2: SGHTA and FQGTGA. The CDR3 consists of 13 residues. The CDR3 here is CASSSGQGNTIYF. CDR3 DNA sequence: TGTGCCAGCAGCTCGGGACAGGGAAACACCATATATTTT.

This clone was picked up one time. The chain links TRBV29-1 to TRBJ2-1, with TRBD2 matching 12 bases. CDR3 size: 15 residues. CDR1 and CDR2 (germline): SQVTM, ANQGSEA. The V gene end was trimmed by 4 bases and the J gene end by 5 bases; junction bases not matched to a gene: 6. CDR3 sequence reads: CSVARTSGKDNEQFF. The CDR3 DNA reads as TGCAGCGTTGCACGGACTAGCGGGAAAGACAATGAGCAGTTCTTC.

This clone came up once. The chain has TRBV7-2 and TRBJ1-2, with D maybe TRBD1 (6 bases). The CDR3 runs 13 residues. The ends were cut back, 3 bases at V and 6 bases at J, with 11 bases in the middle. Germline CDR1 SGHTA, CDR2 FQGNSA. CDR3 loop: CASSFISGDGYTF. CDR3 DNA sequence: TGTGCCAGCAGCTTTATTTCAGGGGATGGCTACACCTTC.

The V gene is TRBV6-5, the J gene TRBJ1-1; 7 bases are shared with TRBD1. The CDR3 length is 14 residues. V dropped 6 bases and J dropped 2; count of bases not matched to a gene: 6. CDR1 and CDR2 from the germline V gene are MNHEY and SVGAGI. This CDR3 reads CASRRDSSNTEAFF. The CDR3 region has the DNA TGTGCCAGCAGACGGGACAGCTCTAACACTGAAGCTTTCTTT.

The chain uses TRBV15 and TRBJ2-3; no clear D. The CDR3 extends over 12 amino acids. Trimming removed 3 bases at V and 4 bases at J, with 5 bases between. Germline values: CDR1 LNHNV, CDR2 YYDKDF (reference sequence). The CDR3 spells CATSSNADTQYF. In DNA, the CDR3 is TGTGCCACCAGCAGCAATGCAGATACGCAGTATTTT. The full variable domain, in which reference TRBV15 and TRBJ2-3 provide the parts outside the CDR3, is DAMVIQNPRYQVTQFGKPVTLSCSQTLNHNVMYWYQQKSSQAPKLLFHYYDKDFNNEADTPDNFQSRRPNTSFCFLDIRSPGLGDTAMYLCATSSNADTQYFGPGTRLTVL.

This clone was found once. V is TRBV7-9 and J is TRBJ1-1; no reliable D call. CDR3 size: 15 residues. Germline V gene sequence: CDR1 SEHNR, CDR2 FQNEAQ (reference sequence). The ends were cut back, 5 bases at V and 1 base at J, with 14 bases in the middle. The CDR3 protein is CASSPTRRANTEAFF. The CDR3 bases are TGTGCCAGCAGCCCGACCAGGAGGGCGAACACTGAAGCTTTCTTT. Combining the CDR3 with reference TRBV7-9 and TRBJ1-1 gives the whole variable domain DTGVSQNPRHKITKRGQNVTFRCDPISEHNRLYWYRQTLGQGPEFLTYFQNEAQLEKSRLLSDRFSAERPKGSFSTLEIQRTEQGDSAMYLCASSPTRRANTEAFFGQGTRLTVV.

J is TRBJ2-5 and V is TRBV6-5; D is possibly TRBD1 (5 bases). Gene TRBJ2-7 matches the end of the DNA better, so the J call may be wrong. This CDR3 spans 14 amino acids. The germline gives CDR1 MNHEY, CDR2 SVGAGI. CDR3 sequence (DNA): TGTGCCAGCAGTTCTACAGGCTATACCTACGAGCAGTACTTC. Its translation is CASSSTGYTYEQYF.

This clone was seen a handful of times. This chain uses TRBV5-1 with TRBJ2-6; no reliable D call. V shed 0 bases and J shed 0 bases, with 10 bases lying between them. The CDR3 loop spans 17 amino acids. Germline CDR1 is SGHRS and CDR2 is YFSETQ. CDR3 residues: CASSLESRSSGANVLTF. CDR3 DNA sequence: TGCGCCAGCAGCTTGGAATCCCGGAGCTCTGGGGCCAACGTCCTGACTTTC. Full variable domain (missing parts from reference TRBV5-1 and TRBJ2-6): KAGVTQTPRYLIKTRGQQVTLSCSPISGHRSVSWYQQTPGQGLQFLFEYFSETQRNKGNFPGRFSGRQFSNSRSEMNVSTLELGDSALYLCASSLESRSSGANVLTFGAGSRLTVL.

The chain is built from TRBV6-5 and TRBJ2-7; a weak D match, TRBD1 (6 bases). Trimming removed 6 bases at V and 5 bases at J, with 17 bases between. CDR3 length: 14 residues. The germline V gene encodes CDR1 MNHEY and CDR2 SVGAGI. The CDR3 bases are TGTGCCAGCAGACCCTTGGGGGCCGCCGACGAGCAGTACTTC. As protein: CASRPLGAADEQYF.

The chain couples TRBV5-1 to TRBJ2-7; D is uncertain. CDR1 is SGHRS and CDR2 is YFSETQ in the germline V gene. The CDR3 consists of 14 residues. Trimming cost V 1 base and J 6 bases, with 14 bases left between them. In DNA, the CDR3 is TGCGCCAGCAGCTTGAGCGTAGCTCCCAGCGAGCAGTACTTC. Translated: CASSLSVAPSEQYF. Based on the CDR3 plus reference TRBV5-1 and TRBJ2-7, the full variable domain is KAGVTQTPRYLIKTRGQQVTLSCSPISGHRSVSWYQQTPGQGLQFLFEYFSETQRNKGNFPGRFSGRQFSNSRSEMNVSTLELGDSALYLCASSLSVAPSEQYFGPGTRLTVT.

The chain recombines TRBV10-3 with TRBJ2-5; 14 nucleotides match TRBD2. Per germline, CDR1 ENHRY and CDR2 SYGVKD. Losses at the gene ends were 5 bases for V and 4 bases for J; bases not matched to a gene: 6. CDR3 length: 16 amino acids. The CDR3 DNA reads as TGTGCCATCAGTAAGGGACTAGCGGGAGCGGGAGAGACCCAGTACTTC. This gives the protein CAISKGLAGAGETQYF.

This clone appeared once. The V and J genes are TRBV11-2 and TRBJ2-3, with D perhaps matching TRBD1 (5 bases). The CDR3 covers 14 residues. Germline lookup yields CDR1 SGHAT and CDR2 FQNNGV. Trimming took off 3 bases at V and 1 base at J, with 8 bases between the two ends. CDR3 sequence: CASSFQGGTDTQYF. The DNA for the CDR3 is TGTGCCAGCAGCTTTCAAGGGGGCACAGATACGCAGTATTTT.

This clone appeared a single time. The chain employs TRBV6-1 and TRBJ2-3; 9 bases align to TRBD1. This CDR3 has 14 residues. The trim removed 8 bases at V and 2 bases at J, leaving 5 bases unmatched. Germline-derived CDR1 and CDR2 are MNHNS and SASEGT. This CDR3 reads CASRDRAATDTQYF. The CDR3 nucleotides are TGTGCCAGCCGGGACAGGGCCGCCACAGATACGCAGTATTTT.